A selection of T cell receptor beta chains follows, all from one sample in a study of blood T cell repertoires in COVID-19. Sequencing was performed with immunoSEQ multiplex PCR; in TCRdb, only in-frame clones are kept and a portion is missing. The table shows about 120,000 clones, with about 88% occurring only once. The material sequenced was peripheral blood. These receptors originate from a woman aged 70-85 years who had recovered from COVID-19. CDR3s include the opening cysteine and the closing phenylalanine or tryptophan. D genes are given only for firm matches. A clone size is listed for some rows: how often the clone was seen (once, few, many), or a class if it is expanded.

v_call	j_call	d_call	clone_size	cdr3_nt	cdr3_aa
TRBV25-1	TRBJ2-7	TRBD2	once	TGTGCCAGCAGTGAACGCTGGGGACTAGCGGGCGAGCAGTACTTC	CASSERWGLAGEQYF
TRBV6-5	TRBJ1-2	-	-	TGTGCCAGCAGCCCGGGACTATACTATGGCTACACCTTC	CASSPGLYYGYTF
TRBV7-2	TRBJ1-4	TRBD1	once	TGTGCCAGCAGCTTCGCCAGGGGGTCGGAAAAACTGTTTTTT	CASSFARGSEKLFF
TRBV18	TRBJ2-7	TRBD1	-	TGTGCCAGCTCACCTAATCCGGGACAGGGGCCCTACGAGCAGTACTTC	CASSPNPGQGPYEQYF
TRBV30	TRBJ2-1	-	-	TGTGCCTGGAGCTATCGGTCGGGGTACAATGAGCAGTTCTTC	CAWSYRSGYNEQFF
TRBV2	TRBJ1-4	-	-	TGTGCCAGCAGTAGGGGGGGTGAAAAACTGTTTTTT	CASSRGGEKLFF
TRBV27	TRBJ2-5	-	once	TGTGCCAGCAGTTTATCGAGGAGGGGCGGCCAAAAAGAGACCCAGTACTTC	CASSLSRRGGQKETQYF
TRBV28	TRBJ2-7	TRBD2	once	TGTGCCAGCAGGCCTACTAGCGGGAGCTCCTACGAGCAGTACTTC	CASRPTSGSSYEQYF
TRBV27	TRBJ2-1	TRBD2	-	TGTGCCAGCAGTTTAGGTAGACTAGCGGGAGAAAATGAGCAGTTCTTC	CASSLGRLAGENEQFF
TRBV6-6	TRBJ1-5	TRBD1	-	TGTGCCAGCAGTCGGGACAGGGAAAATCAGCCCCAGCATTTT	CASSRDRENQPQHF
TRBV25-1	TRBJ2-1	-	-	TGTGCCAGCGGCCCGTCGTTGGCCGAGCAGTTCTTC	CASGPSLAEQFF
TRBV4-2	TRBJ2-6	-	-	TGTGCCAGCAGCCAAGCAGGGTCCCGCTCTGGGGCCAACGTCCTGACTTTC	CASSQAGSRSGANVLTF
TRBV7-3	TRBJ2-3	-	-	TGTGCCAGCAGCTTAGGCATCTTGGGAGCAGATACGCAGTATTTT	CASSLGILGADTQYF
TRBV30	TRBJ2-7	-	-	TGTGCCTGGAGTAGAGGTTCCTACGAGCAGTACTTC	CAWSRGSYEQYF
TRBV24-1	TRBJ2-7	TRBD1	once	TGTGCCACCAGTGAAGGGGGCGGTCGGACCTACGAGCAGTACTTC	CATSEGGGRTYEQYF
TRBV6-2/TRBV6-3	TRBJ2-1	TRBD2	-	TGTGCCAGCAGCCTGAGACTAGCGGGAGCGCAGTTCTTC	CASSLRLAGAQFF
TRBV24-1	TRBJ2-7	TRBD1	-	TGTGCCACCAGTGATTTTCTCAGGGGGCGAGACGAGCAGTACTTC	CATSDFLRGRDEQYF
TRBV19	TRBJ1-2	TRBD1	-	TGTGCCAGTAGTACAGCCGGGACAGCCTATGGCTACACCTTC	CASSTAGTAYGYTF
TRBV3-1/TRBV3-2	TRBJ2-3	-	-	TGTGCCAGCTTACCGAGGGGCACAGATACGCAGTATTTT	CASLPRGTDTQYF
TRBV18	TRBJ1-1	-	-	TGTGCCAGCTCACCGGGGGGACCGGGGTACACTGAAGCTTTCTTT	CASSPGGPGYTEAFF
TRBV6-2/TRBV6-3	TRBJ2-3	-	-	TGTGCCAGCAGTTACGGGCCACTCACAGATACGCAGTATTTT	CASSYGPLTDTQYF
TRBV7-9	TRBJ2-3	TRBD2	few	TGTGCCAGCAGCTTATATGCGACTAGCGGGACCACAGATACGCAGTATTTT	CASSLYATSGTTDTQYF
TRBV19	TRBJ1-1	-	-	TGTGCCAGTAGTATCCGGGGGAACACTGAAGCTTTCTTT	CASSIRGNTEAFF
TRBV5-4	TRBJ2-6	-	-	TGTGCCAGCAGCTACTCCTTCTCTGGGGCCAACGTCCTGACTTTC	CASSYSFSGANVLTF
TRBV2	TRBJ2-7	-	-	TGTGCCAGCATCGACGGGAGCGGAGGGGCCGTCTACGAGCAGTACTTC	CASIDGSGGAVYEQYF
TRBV15	TRBJ1-5	-	-	TGTGCCACCAGCAGAGATTCCTGGGCAGATCAGCCCCAGCATTTT	CATSRDSWADQPQHF
TRBV19	TRBJ1-5	-	few	TGTGCCAGTAGTTCCTCCCAGGGCCTTAATCAGCCCCAGCATTTT	CASSSSQGLNQPQHF